Listed here are 24 T cell receptor beta chains from one sample, sequenced in a study of cytomegalovirus exposure and HLA in healthy donors. The PCR contained 60 Vbeta and 13 Jbeta primers. Assay used: immunoSEQ multiplex PCR; TCRdb lists only in-frame clones, some missing. The table includes approximately 210,000 clones, roughly 83% detected once. The sequenced material came from PBMCs. The receptors shown here come from a male donor in good health and CMV-seropositive.

A note on this clone: An end of the junction differs from the germline gene, which may be a read error. The chain is built from TRBV7-8 and TRBJ1-2, with 8 bases lining up with TRBD1. This CDR3 is 13 amino acids long. Germline CDR1 reads SGHVS; CDR2 reads FQNEAQ. CDR3 DNA sequence: TGTGCCAGCAGCTTAGCATCCGGGACAGGTCGTAACTTC. Translating it yields CASSLASGTGRNF.

The V call is TRBV5-1, the J call TRBJ1-1; tentatively, D is TRBD1 (6 bases). The length of the CDR3 is 15 residues. Germline V gives CDR1 SGHRS, CDR2 YFSETQ. The V and J ends lost 0 bases and 1 base respectively, with 10 bases between them. CDR3: CASSLVAGANTEAFF. CDR3 sequence (DNA): TGCGCCAGCAGCTTGGTAGCAGGGGCGAACACTGAAGCTTTCTTT.

The chain links TRBV7-6 to TRBJ1-2; 8 bases are a match to TRBD1. This CDR3 has 15 residues. Looked up from germline, CDR1 is SGHVS and CDR2 is FNYEAQ. V dropped 5 bases and J dropped 7; count of bases not matched to a gene: 12. The CDR3: CASSLGGQGARGYTF. In DNA form, the CDR3 reads TGTGCCAGCAGCCTCGGGGGGCAGGGGGCTCGTGGCTACACCTTC.

V usage is TRBV15 and J usage is TRBJ2-7, with 8 bases that match TRBD1. CDR3 length equals 14 residues. Germline CDR1 is LNHNV and CDR2 is YYDKDF (reference sequence). Losses at the gene ends were 3 bases for V and 3 bases for J; bases not matched to a gene: 4. For the CDR3, the DNA is TGTGCCACCAGCAGCGGACAGGGCCACTACGAGCAGTACTTC. It encodes CATSSGQGHYEQYF.

The chain carries TRBV2 and TRBJ2-7; TRBD1 agrees at 7 bases. V was pared by 6 bases and J by 5 bases, with 4 bases of the junction left unmatched. This CDR3 has 12 residues. Germline CDR1 SNHLY, CDR2 FYNNEI. The CDR3 protein is CASRRTGHEQYF. Here the CDR3 DNA reads TGTGCCAGCAGAAGGACAGGCCACGAGCAGTACTTC.

Of note for this clone: Different DNA sequences within this sample yield the same CDR3. The chain carries TRBV9 and TRBJ1-1; the D gene is possibly TRBD1 (6 bases). CDR1 and CDR2 (germline): SGDLS, YYNGEE. Between the trimmed V and J ends, which lost 4 bases and 7 bases, there was a span of 14 bases. This CDR3 has 13 residues. CDR3 sequence reads: CASSPRGRGEAFF. The CDR3 DNA reads TGTGCCAGCAGCCCTAGGGGCAGGGGTGAAGCTTTCTTT.

V usage is TRBV5-4 and J usage is TRBJ2-5, with 8 positions matching TRBD2. Germline-derived CDR1 and CDR2 are SGHNT and YYREEE (reference sequence). Trimming cost V 3 bases and J 4 bases; bases outside gene matches: 17. The CDR3 runs 18 residues. The DNA of the CDR3 is TGTGCCAGCAGCTCCAAACAGGCCTACGGGACTAGAAGAGAGACCCAGTACTTC. As protein: CASSSKQAYGTRRETQYF.

This chain links TRBV15 with TRBJ2-7; D possibly corresponds to TRBD1 (5 bases). Trimming stripped 1 base from V and 0 bases from J, with 13 bases between. The CDR3 extends over 16 amino acids. Looked up from germline, CDR1 is LNHNV and CDR2 is YYDKDF (reference sequence). CDR3 DNA sequence: TGTGCCACCAGCAGAGGGGGCGGTCTGGGCTCCTACGAGCAGTACTTC. It encodes CATSRGGGLGSYEQYF.

The V call is TRBV7-2, the J call TRBJ1-3; a weak D match, TRBD1 (6 bases). Germline CDR1 is SGHTA and CDR2 is FQGNSA. V shed 5 bases and J shed 2 bases, with 13 bases lying between them. The CDR3 extends over 15 amino acids. The CDR3 DNA reads as TGTGCCAGCAGCCTACAGGGTTCGCCTGGAAACACCATATATTTT. Residues: CASSLQGSPGNTIYF.

This clone was recorded once. This chain links TRBV11-2 with TRBJ2-1; D is possibly TRBD2 (5 bases). Trimming pared 2 bases from V and 5 bases from J, leaving 13 bases between. This CDR3 spans 15 amino acids. Germline CDR1 and CDR2: SGHAT and FQNNGV. CDR3 sequence reads: CASSLFGRANNEQFF. DNA of the CDR3: TGTGCCAGCAGCTTATTCGGGCGGGCGAACAATGAGCAGTTCTTC.

The chain links TRBV30 to TRBJ2-1; 9 bases match TRBD2. Per germline, CDR1 GTSNPN and CDR2 SVGIG (reference sequence). V was clipped by 6 bases and J by 6 bases; unmatched bases: 12. This CDR3 is built from 15 residues. The DNA for the CDR3 is TGTGCCTGTAGGGGGGCTAGCGGGAACCCCAATGAGCAGTTCTTC. It encodes CACRGASGNPNEQFF.

This clone was seen just once. This rearrangement joins TRBV19 to TRBJ2-7; 10 bases agree with TRBD2. There are 15 residues in the CDR3. V was clipped by 4 bases and J by 4 bases; unmatched bases: 7. Germline V gene lookup returns CDR1 LNHDA and CDR2 SQIVND (reference sequence). CDR3 amino acids: CASSSLAGESYEQYF. The CDR3 DNA follows: TGTGCCAGTAGTAGCCTAGCGGGGGAGTCGTACGAGCAGTACTTC.

In this sample, this clone turned up a few times. V gene TRBV11-2 combines with J gene TRBJ1-1, with D perhaps TRBD1 (5 bases). The V end was cut by 1 base, the J end by 3 bases, with 18 bases between. This CDR3 region has 17 residues. CDR1 and CDR2 (germline): SGHAT, FQNNGV. The CDR3 nucleotides read TGTGCCAGCAGCTTAGGTTTTTTCCAGGGAACGGACACTGAAGCTTTCTTT. This translates into CASSLGFFQGTDTEAFF.

The table lists this clone with a count of one. The rearrangement joins TRBV19 to TRBJ1-1; 8 bases align to TRBD1. The V gene end was trimmed by 5 bases and the J gene end by 4 bases; junction bases not matched to a gene: 3. Germline CDR1 is LNHDA and CDR2 is SQIVND (reference sequence). The CDR3 runs 13 residues. The CDR3 protein is CASSQGAITEAFF. DNA for the CDR3: TGTGCCAGTAGTCAGGGGGCAATCACTGAAGCTTTCTTT. Based on the CDR3 plus reference TRBV19 and TRBJ1-1, the full variable domain is DGGITQSPKYLFRKEGQNVTLSCEQNLNHDAMYWYRQDPGQGLRLIYYSQIVNDFQKGDIAEGYSVSREKKESFPLTVTSAQKNPTAFYLCASSQGAITEAFFGQGTRLTVV.

The CDR3 sequence is CAITDRGQSNEQFF. The CDR3 nucleotides are TGTGCCATCACTGACAGGGGGCAGAGCAATGAGCAGTTCTTC. This chain connects TRBV10-3 to TRBJ2-1; TRBD1 matches at 10 bases. The CDR3 consists of 14 residues. The trim removed 7 bases at V and 6 bases at J, leaving 6 bases unmatched. Germline CDR1 reads ENHRY; CDR2 reads SYGVKD.

This clone was detected only a few times. The chain is built from TRBV5-1 and TRBJ1-2; D might be TRBD1 (6 bases). The V gene lost 4 bases and the J gene lost 4 bases, with 14 bases spanning the gap. Germline lookup yields CDR1 SGHRS and CDR2 YFSETQ. The CDR3 is 14 amino acids. The CDR3, as DNA: TGCGCCAGCAGCCCTTACAGGGCCGGCTATGGCTACACCTTC. Translation gives CASSPYRAGYGYTF.

This clone was counted only a few times. The chain uses TRBV6-1 and TRBJ1-6; D might be TRBD1 (5 bases). Trimming cost V 2 bases and J 10 bases, with 12 bases left between them. From germline, CDR1 is MNHNS and CDR2 SASEGT. The CDR3 is made up of 14 amino acids. CDR3 region: CASSEKEKGSPLHF. CDR3 nucleotide sequence: TGTGCCAGCAGTGAAAAAGAGAAGGGGTCACCCCTCCACTTT.

This sequence joins TRBV6-6 and TRBJ2-2; D perhaps matches TRBD1 (5 bases). Germline CDR1 and CDR2: MNHNY and SVGAGI (reference sequence). CDR3 length: 12 residues. The V and J ends lost 7 bases and 7 bases respectively, with 10 bases between them. CDR3 in amino acids: CASTQGIGELFF. The CDR3 region has the DNA TGTGCCAGCACCCAGGGTATCGGGGAGCTGTTTTTT.

V usage is TRBV6-5 and J usage is TRBJ2-7; the match to TRBD1 covers 9 bases. Germline lookup yields CDR1 MNHEY and CDR2 SVGAGI. The CDR3 loop spans 14 amino acids. V lost 5 bases and J lost 7; bases outside the gene matches: 9. The CDR3 nucleotides read TGTGCCAGCAGTCCCGGGACAGGGTTGAGGGAGCAGTACTTC. Amino acids: CASSPGTGLREQYF.

This rearrangement joins TRBV6-4 to TRBJ2-2; D may be TRBD1 (6 bases). The germline V gene has CDR1 MRHNA and CDR2 SNTAGT. V was shortened by 10 bases and J by 0 bases, with 21 bases between the two germline ends. This CDR3 comprises 17 residues. The CDR3 loop reads CATLGRTDPTNTGELFF. CDR3 in DNA: TGTGCCACCTTGGGCAGGACAGACCCTACGAACACCGGGGAGCTGTTTTTT.

The chain carries TRBV5-4 and TRBJ2-2; D remains unclear. Germline assignment: CDR1 SGHNT and CDR2 YYREEE (reference sequence). The CDR3 runs 15 residues. The V end lost 1 base, the J end lost 4 bases, and 11 bases lay between the germline ends. CDR3 bases: TGTGCCAGCAGCTTGACGTATTCGGGCACCGGGGAGCTGTTTTTT. This encodes CASSLTYSGTGELFF. Full variable domain (remainder filled in from reference TRBV5-4 and TRBJ2-2): ETGVTQSPTHLIKTRGQQVTLRCSSQSGHNTVSWYQQALGQGPQFIFQYYREEENGRGNFPPRFSGLQFPNYSSELNVNALELDDSALYLCASSLTYSGTGELFFGEGSRLTVL.

This chain connects TRBV7-9 to TRBJ2-1, with TRBD2 identical over 9 bases. The ends lost 5 bases at V and 4 bases at J; junction bases unmatched: 3. Germline values: CDR1 SEHNR, CDR2 FQNEAQ (reference sequence). The CDR3 extends over 14 amino acids. The CDR3 spells CASSGTSRYNEQFF. CDR3 DNA sequence: TGTGCCAGCAGCGGGACTAGCAGATACAATGAGCAGTTCTTC. Together with reference TRBV7-9 and TRBJ2-1, the CDR3 gives the full variable domain: DTGVSQNPRHKITKRGQNVTFRCDPISEHNRLYWYRQTLGQGPEFLTYFQNEAQLEKSRLLSDRFSAERPKGSFSTLEIQRTEQGDSAMYLCASSGTSRYNEQFFGPGTRLTVL.

The rearrangement links TRBV5-1 to TRBJ1-2; 7 positions match TRBD1. CDR1 and CDR2 from the germline V gene are SGHRS and YFSETQ. V lost 3 bases to trimming and J lost 6 bases; unmatched junction nucleotides: 8. This CDR3 is built from 14 residues. The DNA for the CDR3 is TGCGCCAGCAGCTCCCTGACAGGGTACAATGGCTACACCTTC. Encoded protein: CASSSLTGYNGYTF.

The CDR3 protein is CASSPKSLTNTEAFF. The CDR3 DNA follows: TGTGCCAGCAGTCCTAAGAGCCTCACGAACACTGAAGCTTTCTTT. The chain links TRBV6-1 to TRBJ1-1; D call uncertain. V dropped 5 bases and J dropped 1 base, with 14 bases sitting between them. Germline CDR1 and CDR2: MNHNS and SASEGT. The CDR3 has 15 amino acids.